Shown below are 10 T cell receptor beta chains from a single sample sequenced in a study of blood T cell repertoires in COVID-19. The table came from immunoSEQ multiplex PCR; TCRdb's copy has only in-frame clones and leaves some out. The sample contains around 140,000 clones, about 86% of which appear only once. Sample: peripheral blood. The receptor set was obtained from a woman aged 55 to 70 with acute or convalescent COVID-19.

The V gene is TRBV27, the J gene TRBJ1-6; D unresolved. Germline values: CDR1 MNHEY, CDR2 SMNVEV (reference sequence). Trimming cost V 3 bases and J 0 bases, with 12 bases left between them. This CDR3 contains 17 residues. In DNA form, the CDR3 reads TGTGCCAGCAGTTTCCCAATAGAGAACTCCTATAATTCACCCCTCCACTTT. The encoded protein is CASSFPIENSYNSPLHF.

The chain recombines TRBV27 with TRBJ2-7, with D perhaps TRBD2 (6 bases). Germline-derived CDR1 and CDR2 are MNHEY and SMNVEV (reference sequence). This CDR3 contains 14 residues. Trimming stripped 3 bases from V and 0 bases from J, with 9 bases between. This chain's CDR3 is CASSFIGSSYEQYF. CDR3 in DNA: TGTGCCAGCAGTTTTATCGGGAGCTCCTACGAGCAGTACTTC.

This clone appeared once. CDR3 nucleotide sequence: TGTGCCAGCAAAGGGACTAGCTCGAACACCGGGGAGCTGTTTTTT. Translating gives CASKGTSSNTGELFF. The J gene is TRBJ2-2, the V gene TRBV6-5; 9 bases agree with TRBD2. The germline V gene has CDR1 MNHEY and CDR2 SVGAGI. The CDR3 is 15 amino acids. J lost 0 bases, V lost 7 bases, and 3 bases had no gene match.

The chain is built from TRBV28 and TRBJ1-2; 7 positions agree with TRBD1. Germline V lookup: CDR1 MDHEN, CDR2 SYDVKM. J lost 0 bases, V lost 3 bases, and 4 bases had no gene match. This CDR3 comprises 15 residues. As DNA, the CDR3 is TGTGCCAGCAGTTTCGCAGGGGGAGCTAACTATGGCTACACCTTC. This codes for CASSFAGGANYGYTF.

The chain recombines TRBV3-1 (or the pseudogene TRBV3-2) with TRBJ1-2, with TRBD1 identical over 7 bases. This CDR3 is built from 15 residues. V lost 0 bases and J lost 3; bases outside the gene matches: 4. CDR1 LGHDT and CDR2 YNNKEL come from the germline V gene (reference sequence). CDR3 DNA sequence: TGTGCCAGCAGCCAAGATTGGGGACAGTACTATGGCTACACCTTC. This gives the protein CASSQDWGQYYGYTF.

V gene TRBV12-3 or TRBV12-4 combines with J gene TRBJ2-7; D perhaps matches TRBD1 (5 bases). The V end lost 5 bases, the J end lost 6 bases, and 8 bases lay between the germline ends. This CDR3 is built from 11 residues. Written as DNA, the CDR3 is TGTGCCAGCAGTCCTGGGGCCGAGCAGTACTTC. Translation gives CASSPGAEQYF.

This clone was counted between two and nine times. The CDR3 DNA is TGTGCCAGCAGTCAATACTCTAGCGGCCTGCAGTATTTT. This translates into CASSQYSSGLQYF. This chain joins TRBV12-3 or TRBV12-4 and TRBJ2-3, with 7 bases lining up with TRBD2. The J segment lost 11 bases and the V segment lost 5 bases, leaving 10 bases of the junction unmatched. The CDR3 runs 13 residues.

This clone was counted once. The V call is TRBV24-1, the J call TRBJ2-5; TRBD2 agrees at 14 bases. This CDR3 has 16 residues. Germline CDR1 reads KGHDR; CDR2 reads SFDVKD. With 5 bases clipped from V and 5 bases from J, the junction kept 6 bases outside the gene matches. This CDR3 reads CATSAGLAGGLETQYF. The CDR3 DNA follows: TGTGCCACCAGTGCCGGACTAGCGGGAGGTCTGGAGACCCAGTACTTC.

CDR3 region: CATSDSQQGSTQPQHF. CDR3 nucleotide sequence: TGTGCCACCAGTGACAGCCAACAGGGTTCCACTCAGCCCCAGCATTTT. The chain is built from TRBV24-1 and TRBJ1-5, with D maybe TRBD1 (6 bases). V lost 4 bases and J lost 6, with 18 bases in between. Looked up from germline, CDR1 is KGHDR and CDR2 is SFDVKD. This CDR3 is 16 amino acids long.

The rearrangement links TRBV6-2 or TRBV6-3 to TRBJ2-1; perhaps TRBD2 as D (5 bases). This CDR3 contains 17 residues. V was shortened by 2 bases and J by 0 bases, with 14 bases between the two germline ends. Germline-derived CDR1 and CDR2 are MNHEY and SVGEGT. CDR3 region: CASSYLQRLSSYNEQFF. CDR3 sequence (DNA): TGTGCCAGCAGTTACCTCCAGCGGCTTAGCTCCTACAATGAGCAGTTCTTC.